Included here is one T cell receptor beta chain sequence, with context. Its antigen remains unidentified. The sample originates from a study of CD8 T cells in Susac syndrome. CD8+ and CD4+ T cells circulating in blood were sequenced for TCR beta. The control group consisted of healthy donors matched for age and sex. Roughly 0.45 to 1 ug RNA was reverse transcribed with random hexamers. Coverage of TCR beta CDR3 amplification by immunoSEQ multiplex PCR extended to 54 Vbeta and 13 Jbeta. TCRdb reprocessed the immunoSEQ multiplex PCR reads with MiXCR, giving one entry per CDR3 protein. Of more than 150,000 distinct CDR3 sequences in the sample, just under 95% were seen once. Study-level findings and limits: The study conceded that its TCR sequencing and HLA analysis involved relatively few individuals.

Trimming removed 1 base at V and 0 bases at J, with 6 bases between. The germline V gene encodes CDR1 DFQATT and CDR2 SNEGSKA (reference sequence). The CDR3 consists of 13 residues. The sequenced sample was CD4+ T cells from PBMCs. This sequence was found in a human donor in good health. This chain connects TRBV20-1 to TRBJ1-1; unclear D gene. Written as DNA, the CDR3 is TGCAGTGCTAGAGCAAGTTTGAACACTGAAGCTTTCTTT. Its protein product is CSARASLNTEAFF.